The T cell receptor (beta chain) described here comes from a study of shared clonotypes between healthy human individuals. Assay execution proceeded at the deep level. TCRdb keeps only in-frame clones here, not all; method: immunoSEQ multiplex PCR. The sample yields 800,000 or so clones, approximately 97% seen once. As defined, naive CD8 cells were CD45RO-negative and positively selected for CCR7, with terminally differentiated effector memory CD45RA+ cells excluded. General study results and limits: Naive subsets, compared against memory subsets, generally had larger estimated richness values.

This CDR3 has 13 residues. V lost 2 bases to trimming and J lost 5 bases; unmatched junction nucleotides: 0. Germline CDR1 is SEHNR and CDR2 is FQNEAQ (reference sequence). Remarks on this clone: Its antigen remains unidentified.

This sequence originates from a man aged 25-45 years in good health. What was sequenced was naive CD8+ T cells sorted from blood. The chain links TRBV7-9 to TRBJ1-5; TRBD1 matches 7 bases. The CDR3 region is CASSLQGDQPQHF. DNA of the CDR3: TGTGCCAGCAGCTTACAGGGGGATCAGCCCCAGCATTTT.